This T cell receptor (beta chain) originates from a study of identical twins. This clonotype was seen a handful of times. What it binds is not known. The CDR3 covers 15 residues. Germline V gene sequence: CDR1 DFQATT, CDR2 SNEGSKA (reference sequence). Trimming took 3 bases from V and 3 from J; bases not matched to a gene: 7. General observations from the study: The degree of excess twin sharing was weaker in beta out-of-frame sequences. With abundant cord blood beta clonotypes, insertions were fewer; memory repertoires showed no such pattern.

TCRdb re-analysed the 5' RACE reads in MiXCR, keeping a single row per CDR3 protein. The profile shows around 1.7 million distinct CDR3 sequences, less than 35% of them singletons. Healthy Caucasians alone served as donors. The sequencing input was cord blood. The TCR originated in a newborn girl in good health. This chain joins TRBV20-1 and TRBJ2-3, with 9 bases matching TRBD2. The CDR3 region has the DNA TGCAGTGCTAGTAGCGGGGGCGTGTGGACAGATACGCAGTATTTT. Residues: CSASSGGVWTDTQYF.